These 32 T cell receptor delta chains were all obtained from the same sample, sequenced in a study of Vδ1+ human thymocytes. Study observations and caveats: Thymic TRG and TRD repertoires appeared highly polyclonal.

RNA was extracted from the cells and then reverse transcribed. Multiplex PCR used pooled V-gene forward primers and a constant-region reverse primer to amplify CDR3s. TCRdb fed the multiplex PCR reads into CATT to redo clone calling. The sample consists of roughly 55,000 delta-chain clones, 15% of them appearing once. No antigen is known for these receptors. Sequenced sample: Vdelta1+ gamma-delta thymocytes from the thymus. Subset given: FACS-sorted CD3+ TCRalphabeta- TCRVdelta1+ TCRVdelta2- thymocytes. The receptors derive from a boy in the first two years of life who had congenital heart surgery.

The V call is TRDV1, the J call TRDJ1; D remains ambiguous. Germline CDR1 is TSWWSYY and CDR2 is QGS. The CDR3 extends over 9 amino acids. In DNA form, the CDR3 reads TGTGCGGGTACTAATAAACTCATCTTT. Its translation: CAGTNKLIF.

The chain uses TRDV1 and TRDJ1, with 9 bases matching TRDD3. Trimming removed 3 bases from V and 0 bases from J; junction bases left unmatched: 23. CDR1 is TSWWSYY and CDR2 is QGS in the germline V gene. The CDR3 is made up of 22 amino acids. The CDR3 region is CALGETGLPDSGGSGYTDKLIF. The CDR3 DNA reads TGTGCTCTTGGGGAGACAGGCCTTCCGGATTCTGGGGGATCGGGGTACACCGATAAACTCATCTTT.

The chain uses TRDV1 and TRDJ1; no firm D call. The germline V gene encodes CDR1 TSWWSYY and CDR2 QGS. The V end lost 0 bases, the J end lost 1 base, and 9 bases lay between the germline ends. This CDR3 has 15 residues. The CDR3 nucleotides read TGTGCTCTTGGGGAACTCCCCCCACCCACCGATAAACTCATCTTT. It encodes CALGELPPPTDKLIF.

The chain couples TRDV1 to TRDJ1; TRDD2 might be the D (6 bases). Germline lookup yields CDR1 TSWWSYY and CDR2 QGS. The CDR3 contains 19 residues. The germline V and J ends were trimmed by 2 bases and 0 bases, with 22 bases remaining between them. The CDR3 coding sequence is TGTGCTCTTGGGGAATTGATCCTACCACCGTACTTTTACACCGATAAACTCATCTTT. Translated: CALGELILPPYFYTDKLIF.

The chain is built from TRDV2 and TRDJ1; 10 bases agree with TRDD3. This CDR3 contains 15 residues. V was clipped by 6 bases and J by 1 base; unmatched bases: 7. The germline CDR1 and CDR2 sequences are GEAIGNYY and EKD. The CDR3 sequence is CACSLGDTFTDKLIF. The CDR3 DNA is TGTGCCTGTTCTTTGGGGGATACCTTCACCGATAAACTCATCTTT.

The gene calls are TRDV1 and TRDJ1; D is undetermined. This CDR3 has 15 amino acids. Trimming pared 3 bases from V and 0 bases from J, leaving 11 bases between. Germline V gene sequence: CDR1 TSWWSYY, CDR2 QGS. The CDR3 DNA reads as TGTGCTCTTGGGGAGGTGATGAGATACACCGATAAACTCATCTTT. This gives the protein CALGEVMRYTDKLIF.

This chain connects TRDV1 to TRDJ1, with a tentative D call TRDD3 (6 bases). Per germline, CDR1 TSWWSYY and CDR2 QGS. The V gene lost 3 bases and the J gene lost 6 bases, with 29 bases spanning the gap. This CDR3 is 19 amino acids long. DNA of the CDR3: TGTGCTCTTGGGGATTACGTTTTGACCCGGAGTGGGGGTCCCTATAAACTCATCTTT. As protein: CALGDYVLTRSGGPYKLIF.

This chain connects TRDV1 to TRDJ1; maybe TRDD3 (5 bases). The germline gives CDR1 TSWWSYY, CDR2 QGS. Trimming stripped 3 bases from V and 0 bases from J, with 26 bases between. This CDR3 is 20 amino acids long. In DNA, the CDR3 is TGTGCTCTTGGGGAGGGTTCCGGACCTAGGACCTGGGTGTACACCGATAAACTCATCTTT. Protein: CALGEGSGPRTWVYTDKLIF.

This clone showed up just a few times. The chain uses TRDV1 and TRDJ1, with 9 bases identical to TRDD3. CDR1 TSWWSYY and CDR2 QGS come from the germline V gene. This CDR3 contains 17 residues. V was clipped by 9 bases and J by 8 bases; unmatched bases: 22. The DNA of the CDR3 is TGTGCTCTCACTCCCATTTACCCTAAATGGGGGATAACCAAACTCATCTTT. Amino acids: CALTPIYPKWGITKLIF.

This chain joins TRDV1 and TRDJ1; D gene unclear. This CDR3 contains 16 residues. Trimming removed 0 bases from V and 1 base from J, with 12 bases in between. Germline V gene data show CDR1 as TSWWSYY and CDR2 as QGS. The CDR3 loop reads CALGELRPDCTDKLIF. As DNA, the CDR3 is TGTGCTCTTGGGGAACTTAGGCCCGACTGCACCGATAAACTCATCTTT.

This clone was detected a few times. The chain joins TRDV1 to TRDJ1; D is ambiguous. There are 15 residues in the CDR3. V lost 5 bases and J 0 bases, leaving 13 bases between the germline ends. Germline CDR1 and CDR2: TSWWSYY and QGS. The CDR3 DNA follows: TGTGCTCTTGGGTTCAAAAGGGGCCACACCGATAAACTCATCTTT. Translating it yields CALGFKRGHTDKLIF.

The gene calls are TRDV1 and TRDJ1; weak D call: TRDD2 (5 bases). The germline CDR1 and CDR2 sequences are TSWWSYY and QGS. V was trimmed by 5 bases and J by 7 bases, leaving 35 bases between them. The CDR3 runs to 20 residues. CDR3 nucleotides: TGTGCTCTTGGGAACCGGGTCTTCCGATTCTATCCGGAGTCCCCCGGTAAACTCATCTTT. Its protein is CALGNRVFRFYPESPGKLIF.

The chain combines TRDV1 with TRDJ1, with TRDD3 matching over 10 bases. Germline V CDR1 and CDR2: TSWWSYY, QGS. V shed 4 bases and J 10 bases; nucleotides not matched to a gene: 24. The CDR3 runs 19 residues. This CDR3 is CALGGRQEPSYWGITPLIF. CDR3 bases: TGTGCTCTTGGGGGGCGCCAAGAGCCATCGTACTGGGGGATCACCCCACTCATCTTT.

The gene calls are TRDV1 and TRDJ1, with a weak D call TRDD2 (9 bases). The CDR3 sequence is 25 residues long. Trimming pared 3 bases from V and 0 bases from J, leaving 41 bases between. Germline V gene lookup returns CDR1 TSWWSYY and CDR2 QGS. The CDR3 reads CALGDPKPSYSLHWGYSPYTDKLIF. The CDR3 DNA reads TGTGCTCTTGGGGATCCTAAACCTTCCTACTCCCTTCACTGGGGATACTCTCCGTACACCGATAAACTCATCTTT.

The chain is built from TRDV1 and TRDJ1; 10 nucleotides align to TRDD3. The CDR3 length is 19 residues. Germline loops: CDR1 TSWWSYY, CDR2 QGS. V lost 0 bases and J lost 2; bases outside the gene matches: 12. In DNA, the CDR3 is TGTGCTCTTGGGGAACTAACTCCCCCATGGGGGATACCAACCGATAAACTCATCTTT. Residues: CALGELTPPWGIPTDKLIF.

The chain is built from TRDV1 and TRDJ1; 9 bases line up with TRDD3. This CDR3 has 18 amino acids. The germline gives CDR1 TSWWSYY, CDR2 QGS. The V segment lost 1 base and the J segment 3 bases; nucleotides outside the gene matches: 12. In nucleotides, the CDR3 is TGTGCTCTTGGGGAACGCCGTAGGGCCGGGGGATACCCCGATAAACTCATCTTT. Protein sequence: CALGERRRAGGYPDKLIF.

This rearrangement joins TRDV1 to TRDJ1; 12 bases map to TRDD3. This CDR3 comprises 19 residues. Losses at the gene ends were 0 bases for V and 2 bases for J; bases not matched to a gene: 10. Germline-derived CDR1 and CDR2 are TSWWSYY and QGS. This CDR3 is CALGELIPVLGDTTDKLIF. Here the CDR3 DNA reads TGTGCTCTTGGGGAACTAATTCCAGTACTGGGGGATACTACCGATAAACTCATCTTT.

In the case of this clone: A much larger clonotype is one base distant, so this may be a read error. The rearrangement joins TRAV29/DV5 to TRDJ1; 8 positions agree with TRDD3. This CDR3 comprises 16 residues. CDR1 NSMFDY and CDR2 ISSIKDK come from the germline V gene. The CDR3 nucleotides are TGTGCAGCAAGCGTTCGTACTGGGGGTATCACCGATAAACCCATCTTT. This gives the protein CAASVRTGGITDKPIF.

This chain connects TRDV1 to TRDJ1; 9 nucleotides match TRDD3. The V segment lost 0 bases and the J segment 0 bases; nucleotides outside the gene matches: 29. Germline-derived CDR1 and CDR2 are TSWWSYY and QGS. This CDR3 spans 25 amino acids. This CDR3 is CALGELKLLQFLLGDRNRYTDKLIF. In DNA, the CDR3 is TGTGCTCTTGGGGAACTAAAGTTGTTGCAGTTTTTACTGGGGGACAGAAATCGGTACACCGATAAACTCATCTTT.

This clone has only a few counts. The chain recombines TRDV1 with TRDJ1, with TRDD3 matching over 11 bases. The length of the CDR3 is 22 residues. Germline CDR1 is TSWWSYY and CDR2 is QGS. After removal of 0 bases from V and 4 bases from J, the junction contained 22 bases not matched to a gene. The CDR3 here is CALGELVSSIPYWGIFGDKLIF. The CDR3 nucleotides read TGTGCTCTTGGGGAACTAGTGTCCTCCATACCGTACTGGGGGATATTCGGCGATAAACTCATCTTT.

There are a few counts of this clone. The rearrangement links TRDV1 to TRDJ1; a weak D match, TRDD3 (6 bases). There are 14 residues in the CDR3. Germline CDR1 reads TSWWSYY; CDR2 reads QGS. Trimming cost V 5 bases and J 7 bases, with 17 bases left between them. The CDR3 nucleotides are TGTGCTCTTGGGCAAATACCGGGGGACGTTAAACTCATCTTT. Translation gives CALGQIPGDVKLIF.

Only a few counts were recorded for this clone. The chain recombines TRDV1 with TRDJ1; D might be TRDD2 (6 bases). Germline lookup yields CDR1 TSWWSYY and CDR2 QGS. The CDR3 runs to 13 residues. V was cut by 4 bases and J by 2 bases, with 8 bases left in between. CDR3 DNA sequence: TGTGCTCTTGGGGTTCCTAAGACCGATAAACTCATCTTT. Its translation is CALGVPKTDKLIF.

The rearrangement links TRDV1 to TRDJ1; 10 nucleotides agree with TRDD3. The junction had 19 bases not matched to a gene; V was cut back by 2 bases and J by 4 bases. Per germline, CDR1 TSWWSYY and CDR2 QGS. This CDR3 has 20 amino acids. The CDR3 loop is CALGEKGLFPTGGLVDKLIF. CDR3 nucleotide sequence: TGTGCTCTTGGGGAAAAGGGCCTCTTCCCTACTGGGGGATTAGTCGATAAACTCATCTTT.

V is TRDV1 and J is TRDJ1; TRDD3 matches 12 bases. The CDR3 spans 18 residues. CDR1 and CDR2 (germline): TSWWSYY, QGS. The V segment lost 4 bases and the J segment 2 bases; nucleotides outside the gene matches: 11. In nucleotides, the CDR3 is TGTGCTCTTGGGGGGTACGACCTGGGGGATACGGGGACCGATAAACTCATCTTT. It translates to CALGGYDLGDTGTDKLIF.

This clone was seen only a few times. The V call is TRDV1, the J call TRDJ1, with 9 bases lining up with TRDD3. Trimming removed 3 bases from V and 3 bases from J; junction bases left unmatched: 23. From germline, CDR1 is TSWWSYY and CDR2 QGS. The CDR3 runs 21 residues. For the CDR3, the DNA is TGTGCTCTTGGGGAGCGTTCCTGGGCGACTGGGGGACACCTAACCTCCGATAAACTCATCTTT. The encoded protein is CALGERSWATGGHLTSDKLIF.

There are a few counts of this clone. The rearrangement links TRDV1 to TRDJ1; TRDD3 agrees at 10 bases. The CDR3 sequence is 19 residues long. CDR1 is TSWWSYY and CDR2 is QGS in the germline V gene. J was trimmed by 0 bases and V by 4 bases; bases with no gene match: 14. CDR3 coding DNA: TGTGCTCTTGGGGCAATGGCTGGGGGATATACTTCGTACACCGATAAACTCATCTTT. Translated, it gives CALGAMAGGYTSYTDKLIF.

The rearrangement joins TRDV1 to TRDJ1; TRDD3 aligns across 7 bases. CDR3 size: 18 residues. The trim removed 4 bases at V and 2 bases at J, leaving 16 bases unmatched. Germline CDR1 TSWWSYY, CDR2 QGS. CDR3 DNA: TGTGCTCTTGGGGCACCCAGGCTATTGGGGGAGAAGACCGATAAACTCATCTTT. This translates into CALGAPRLLGEKTDKLIF.

The V call is TRDV1, the J call TRDJ1; tentatively, D is TRDD3 (6 bases). The CDR3 is made up of 14 amino acids. The germline gives CDR1 TSWWSYY, CDR2 QGS. The germline V and J ends were trimmed by 5 bases and 6 bases, with 16 bases remaining between them. CDR3 amino acids: CALGTPRLGYKLIF. CDR3 DNA: TGTGCTCTTGGGACCCCTCGGCTGGGGTATAAACTCATCTTT.

The chain has TRDV1 and TRDJ1; D is ambiguous. This CDR3 region has 13 residues. Per the germline V gene, CDR1 is TSWWSYY and CDR2 is QGS. The V and J ends lost 1 base and 9 bases respectively, with 12 bases between them. CDR3 region: CALGERLSYELIF. Written as DNA, the CDR3 is TGTGCTCTTGGGGAACGGTTATCGTACGAACTCATCTTT.

This clone was seen a few times. The rearrangement uses TRDV1 and TRDJ1; possibly TRDD2 or TRDD3 for D (9 bases each). Germline CDR1 TSWWSYY, CDR2 QGS. The CDR3 length is 22 residues. V lost 3 bases, J lost 0 bases, and 32 bases lay in between. CDR3 sequence (DNA): TGTGCTCTTGGGGAGTGGCCTTCCTACACGGTAGCCGGGGGATACCACACCGATAAACTCATCTTT. Amino acids: CALGEWPSYTVAGGYHTDKLIF.

This clone was recorded a few times. The chain joins TRDV1 to TRDJ2; D call uncertain. CDR3 length equals 20 residues. Looked up from germline, CDR1 is TSWWSYY and CDR2 is QGS. V lost 2 bases and J lost 0, with 22 bases in between. The CDR3 region is CALGEKEPPTLHTLTAQLFF. The CDR3 DNA reads as TGTGCTCTTGGGGAAAAAGAGCCTCCGACACTCCACACTTTGACAGCACAACTCTTCTTT.

This clone showed up just a few times. The genes are TRDV1 and TRDJ1, with 7 positions matching TRDD3. Germline CDR1 TSWWSYY, CDR2 QGS. J gave up 1 base and V 0 bases, and 23 bases lay outside the gene matches. This CDR3 has 22 amino acids. The CDR3 DNA sequence: TGTGCTCTTGGGGAACTGGACTACGACCCTCGTGGAGTAGCTGGGGGCACCGATAAACTCATCTTT. This codes for CALGELDYDPRGVAGGTDKLIF.